Presented here are 10 T cell receptor beta chains from one specimen sequenced in a study of blood T cell repertoires in COVID-19. Sequenced by immunoSEQ multiplex PCR; TCRdb stores in-frame clones only, minus some. The repertoire holds about 66,000 clones, with roughly 82% as singletons. Material for sequencing was peripheral blood. All receptors come from a man aged 55 to 70 with acute or convalescent COVID-19.

CDR3 DNA: TGTGCCAGCAGCGTAGCCAGTACAAACATTCAGTACTTC. Translated, it gives CASSVASTNIQYF. The chain is built from TRBV9 and TRBJ2-4; D is undetermined. From germline, CDR1 is SGDLS and CDR2 YYNGEE. The V and J ends lost 0 bases and 6 bases respectively, with 7 bases between them. The CDR3 covers 13 residues.

A single count supports this clone. The J gene is TRBJ2-1, the V gene TRBV15; 8 bases agree with TRBD1. The V gene's germline CDR1 is LNHNV and CDR2 YYDKDF (reference sequence). J gave up 0 bases and V 4 bases, and 2 bases lay outside the gene matches. The length of the CDR3 is 15 residues. The CDR3 DNA is TGTGCCACCAGCAACGGACAGGGCTCCTACAATGAGCAGTTCTTC. Its translation is CATSNGQGSYNEQFF.

The chain joins TRBV9 to TRBJ2-3; D is ambiguous. The CDR3 covers 13 residues. V was trimmed by 4 bases and J by 3 bases, leaving 9 bases between them. Germline V gene data show CDR1 as SGDLS and CDR2 as YYNGEE. The CDR3 sequence: CASSPQVTDTQYF. For the CDR3, the DNA is TGTGCCAGCAGCCCCCAGGTGACAGATACGCAGTATTTT.

The V and J genes are TRBV7-6 and TRBJ2-5; D remains ambiguous. Trimming pared 2 bases from V and 2 bases from J, leaving 9 bases between. CDR1 and CDR2 (germline): SGHVS, FNYEAQ. This CDR3 region has 14 residues. The CDR3 protein is CASSLLQSQETQYF. The CDR3 bases are TGTGCCAGCAGCTTATTGCAGTCACAAGAGACCCAGTACTTC.

The rearrangement links TRBV4-2 to TRBJ2-5, with unresolved D. The germline V gene has CDR1 LGHNA and CDR2 YNFKEQ. This CDR3 is 15 amino acids long. Trimming stripped 4 bases from V and 0 bases from J, with 12 bases between. The CDR3 here is CASSPYSAYQETQYF. For the CDR3, the DNA is TGTGCCAGCAGCCCTTACTCAGCGTACCAAGAGACCCAGTACTTC.

V usage is TRBV24-1 and J usage is TRBJ1-2, with 7 bases that match TRBD1. Trimming took 3 bases from V and 4 from J; bases not matched to a gene: 1. The CDR3 extends over 13 amino acids. CDR1 and CDR2 (germline): KGHDR, SFDVKD. For the CDR3, the DNA is TGTGCCACCAGTGATGGGACAGCCTATGGCTACACCTTC. Translating it yields CATSDGTAYGYTF.

The CDR3 DNA reads TGTGCCAGCAGTGCCCTGGACAGGGGGACATTGAATGAGCAGTTCTTC. Its protein is CASSALDRGTLNEQFF. The chain recombines TRBV6-1 with TRBJ2-1; TRBD1 matches 10 bases. The CDR3 runs to 16 residues. Trimming took 4 bases from V and 7 from J; bases not matched to a gene: 10. CDR1 and CDR2 from the germline V gene are MNHNS and SASEGT.

The gene calls are TRBV2 and TRBJ1-1; 8 bases align to TRBD1. V was clipped by 8 bases and J by 5 bases; unmatched bases: 4. From germline, CDR1 is SNHLY and CDR2 FYNNEI. CDR3 size: 12 residues. The CDR3 loop is CASATGETEAFF. The CDR3 region has the DNA TGTGCCAGCGCGACAGGGGAAACTGAAGCTTTCTTT.

The rearrangement uses TRBV5-4 and TRBJ1-1; tentative D call: TRBD1 (5 bases). V was trimmed by 0 bases and J by 5 bases, leaving 11 bases between them. CDR3 size: 14 residues. Germline V gene lookup returns CDR1 SGHNT and CDR2 YYREEE (reference sequence). CDR3 region: CASSLEWGGTEAFF. CDR3 DNA: TGTGCCAGCAGCTTGGAATGGGGGGGGACTGAAGCTTTCTTT.

The rearrangement joins TRBV12-3 or TRBV12-4 to TRBJ2-2, with a weak D call TRBD2 (5 bases). V was cut by 6 bases and J by 5 bases, with 10 bases left in between. CDR3 size: 13 residues. The CDR3 DNA sequence: TGTGCCAGCAGCGCACTAGGGACCGGGGAGCTGTTTTTT. Encoded protein: CASSALGTGELFF.